These 21 T cell receptor beta chains share one sample of origin, sequenced in a study of beta chain features in type 1 diabetes. The isolated RNA, all of it, was reverse transcribed, so expressed TCRB transcripts were what got sequenced. TCRdb's table, derived via immunoSEQ multiplex PCR, lists solely in-frame clones and lacks some. The sample comprises under 250,000 clones, around 14% of which are singletons, and about 0.026% rests with the top ten. The sample consisted of naive CD4+ T cells from blood. The receptor set was obtained from a woman in her 40s in good health.

This chain links TRBV15 with TRBJ1-2, with 8 bases lining up with TRBD1. CDR1 and CDR2 from the germline V gene are LNHNV and YYDKDF (reference sequence). This CDR3 comprises 16 residues. V gave up 5 bases and J gave up 5 bases; unmatched junction bases: 13. The CDR3 DNA reads as TGTGCCACCAGCGGATTATCGGCAGGGGGCGAGTATGGCTACACCTTC. Amino acid sequence: CATSGLSAGGEYGYTF.

The chain is built from TRBV29-1 and TRBJ1-5; D is possibly TRBD1 (5 bases). The germline CDR1 and CDR2 sequences are SQVTM and ANQGSEA. The CDR3 consists of 14 residues. Between the trimmed V and J ends, which lost 6 bases and 2 bases, there was a span of 14 bases. CDR3 DNA sequence: TGCAGCGTCCGGGGGGGGAGTGGCAATCAGCCCCAGCATTTT. This encodes CSVRGGSGNQPQHF.

The chain couples TRBV5-4 to TRBJ2-1; 9 nucleotides align to TRBD2. The V segment lost 1 base and the J segment 3 bases; nucleotides outside the gene matches: 2. Germline V gives CDR1 SGHNT, CDR2 YYREEE (reference sequence). This CDR3 has 15 amino acids. Written as DNA, the CDR3 is TGTGCCAGCAGCTTGCGGCGGGGGGGCTACAATGAGCAGTTCTTC. This sequence encodes CASSLRRGGYNEQFF.

The V call is TRBV6-5, the J call TRBJ2-5, with 7 bases matching TRBD1. Germline loops: CDR1 MNHEY, CDR2 SVGAGI. J lost 3 bases, V lost 2 bases, and 3 bases had no gene match. This CDR3 has 14 amino acids. DNA of the CDR3: TGTGCCAGCAGTTACATCGGGACAGAAGAGACCCAGTACTTC. This translates into CASSYIGTEETQYF.

The chain uses TRBV7-9 and TRBJ2-1; a possible D gene is TRBD1 (5 bases). Germline lookup yields CDR1 SEHNR and CDR2 FQNEAQ (reference sequence). Trimming left V 3 bases short and J 1 base short, with 7 bases between. CDR3 size: 14 residues. This CDR3 is CASSFQGSYNEQFF. In DNA, the CDR3 is TGTGCCAGCAGCTTTCAGGGATCCTACAATGAGCAGTTCTTC.

A few counts support this clone. The chain couples TRBV7-2 to TRBJ2-7, with a tentative D call TRBD1 (5 bases). This CDR3 contains 14 residues. Germline V CDR1 and CDR2: SGHTA, FQGNSA. V was trimmed by 4 bases and J by 1 base, leaving 11 bases between them. The CDR3 DNA sequence: TGTGCCAGCAGCTCAATGGGGCATTCCTACGAGCAGTACTTC. This codes for CASSSMGHSYEQYF.

The rearrangement links TRBV7-8 to TRBJ1-6; 7 nucleotides match TRBD1. V trimming: 7 bases; J trimming: 11 bases; junction bases outside the gene matches: 17. Germline values: CDR1 SGHVS, CDR2 FQNEAQ. The CDR3 loop spans 16 amino acids. CDR3 nucleotide sequence: TGTGCCAGCACCTTCGATAAACAGGGGTGGAATCCACCCCTCCACTTT. It yields the protein CASTFDKQGWNPPLHF. Combining the CDR3 with reference TRBV7-8 and TRBJ1-6 gives the whole variable domain GAGVSQSPRYKVAKRGQDVALRCDPISGHVSLFWYQQALGQGPEFLTYFQNEAQLDKSGLPSDRFFAERPEGSVSTLKIQRTQQEDSAVYLCASTFDKQGWNPPLHFGNGTRLTVT.

The chain's CDR3 is CASSLLGLGVGDTQYF. The CDR3 nucleotides are TGTGCCAGCAGCCTATTGGGACTAGGAGTAGGTGATACGCAGTATTTT. V is TRBV5-4 and J is TRBJ2-3, with TRBD2 matching 8 bases. The germline V gene encodes CDR1 SGHNT and CDR2 YYREEE (reference sequence). V lost 4 bases, J lost 6 bases, and 13 bases stayed unmatched. The CDR3 has 16 amino acids. Filled out from reference TRBV5-4 and TRBJ2-3, the complete variable domain reads ETGVTQSPTHLIKTRGQQVTLRCSSQSGHNTVSWYQQALGQGPQFIFQYYREEENGRGNFPPRFSGLQFPNYSSELNVNALELDDSALYLCASSLLGLGVGDTQYFGPGTRLTVL.

The chain is built from TRBV7-2 and TRBJ2-5, with 13 nucleotides matching TRBD2. This CDR3 has 17 residues. Trimming removed 5 bases from V and 5 bases from J; junction bases left unmatched: 11. From germline, CDR1 is SGHTA and CDR2 FQGNSA. The CDR3 DNA sequence: TGTGCCAGCAGCACAACTAGCGGGGGGGCGGGTCAGGAGACCCAGTACTTC. Translating gives CASSTTSGGAGQETQYF.

This chain links TRBV10-2 with TRBJ2-3; D may be TRBD2 (6 bases). Per germline, CDR1 WSHSY and CDR2 SAAADI. CDR3 length equals 15 residues. The V end was cut by 10 bases, the J end by 6 bases, with 23 bases between. The CDR3 sequence is CATEVWGTPGDTQYF. DNA of the CDR3: TGCGCCACCGAGGTTTGGGGGACTCCAGGCGATACGCAGTATTTT.

The chain couples TRBV7-9 to TRBJ2-3, with 11 bases aligning to TRBD2. Germline values: CDR1 SEHNR, CDR2 FQNEAQ (reference sequence). The CDR3 has 16 amino acids. Trimming cost V 3 bases and J 6 bases; bases outside gene matches: 8. CDR3: CASSFSTSGGGDTQYF. CDR3 nucleotide sequence: TGTGCCAGCAGCTTCAGTACTAGCGGGGGTGGGGATACGCAGTATTTT.

This clone appeared a few times. This chain uses TRBV7-9 with TRBJ2-2; the D gene is possibly TRBD2 (7 bases). The CDR3 spans 17 residues. The V and J ends lost 7 bases and 6 bases respectively, with 24 bases between them. In germline, CDR1 is SEHNR, CDR2 FQNEAQ (reference sequence). The chain's CDR3 is CASTLQGGGLRPGELFF. The CDR3 bases are TGTGCCAGCACACTCCAAGGGGGGGGCCTTCGTCCCGGGGAGCTGTTTTTT.

J is TRBJ2-7 and V is TRBV5-1; possibly TRBD2 for D (5 bases). The V gene lost 3 bases and the J gene lost 5 bases, with 9 bases spanning the gap. The germline gives CDR1 SGHRS, CDR2 YFSETQ. The CDR3 is 12 residues long. The CDR3 sequence is CASSWRSNEQYF. The CDR3 DNA reads as TGCGCCAGCAGCTGGAGGTCCAACGAGCAGTACTTC.

This clone has only a few counts. The gene calls are TRBV9 and TRBJ2-1, with TRBD2 as a possible D gene (7 bases). The CDR3 consists of 15 residues. The V gene lost 6 bases and the J gene lost 7 bases, with 20 bases spanning the gap. Germline V gene sequence: CDR1 SGDLS, CDR2 YYNGEE. The DNA of the CDR3 is TGTGCCAGCACCCACGATGCGGGGGCTCGGAATGAGCAGTTCTTC. Its translation is CASTHDAGARNEQFF.

The rearrangement uses TRBV5-6 and TRBJ1-2; 7 bases are shared with TRBD1. V lost 0 bases to trimming and J lost 8 bases; unmatched junction nucleotides: 4. The CDR3 is 13 amino acids. Germline-derived CDR1 and CDR2 are SGHDT and YYEEEE. This chain's CDR3 is CASSLGGGEGYTF. CDR3 DNA sequence: TGTGCCAGCAGCTTGGGAGGGGGCGAGGGCTACACCTTC.

Only a few counts were recorded for this clone. The J gene is TRBJ1-1, the V gene TRBV4-2; D remains unclear. The germline CDR1 and CDR2 sequences are LGHNA and YNFKEQ. Between the trimmed V and J ends, which lost 1 base and 10 bases, there was a span of 13 bases. The CDR3 sequence is 13 residues long. The CDR3: CASSQVDRSGAFF. CDR3 bases: TGTGCCAGCAGCCAAGTAGACCGCTCGGGAGCTTTCTTT.

A few counts support this clone. The chain uses TRBV5-1 and TRBJ2-6; possibly TRBD1 for D (5 bases). The CDR3 has 16 residues. In germline, CDR1 is SGHRS, CDR2 YFSETQ. V gave up 3 bases and J gave up 3 bases, with 13 bases separating them. This CDR3 is CASSSYQGVGANVLTF. CDR3 nucleotide sequence: TGCGCCAGCAGCTCATACCAAGGGGTTGGGGCCAACGTCCTGACTTTC.

This clone showed up many times. The DNA of the CDR3 is TGTGCCAGCAGCCTCTGGCAGGAACCTACTGAAGCTTTCTTT. It specifies CASSLWQEPTEAFF. The chain has TRBV7-9 and TRBJ1-1; no firm D call. From germline, CDR1 is SEHNR and CDR2 FQNEAQ (reference sequence). The CDR3 extends over 14 amino acids. Trimming removed 5 bases at V and 5 bases at J, with 15 bases between.

The chain joins TRBV9 to TRBJ1-3, with D possibly being TRBD1 (6 bases). The V gene lost 4 bases and the J gene lost 1 base, with 18 bases spanning the gap. This CDR3 has 17 amino acids. Germline V gene sequence: CDR1 SGDLS, CDR2 YYNGEE. The CDR3 here is CASSPRGTPNSGNTIYF. In DNA form, the CDR3 reads TGTGCCAGCAGCCCCCGAGGGACACCTAATTCTGGAAACACCATATATTTT. Together with reference TRBV9 and TRBJ1-3, the CDR3 gives the full variable domain: DSGVTQTPKHLITATGQRVTLRCSPRSGDLSVYWYQQSLDQGLQFLIQYYNGEERAKGNILERFSAQQFPDLHSELNLSSLELGDSALYFCASSPRGTPNSGNTIYFGEGSWLTVV.

The chain couples TRBV2 to TRBJ1-1, with D unclear. The V end was cut by 7 bases, the J end by 6 bases, with 21 bases between. This CDR3 is built from 15 residues. CDR1 is SNHLY, CDR2 FYNNEI, per germline. The CDR3 here is CASIYSGVEGAEAFF. In DNA, the CDR3 is TGTGCCAGCATATATTCGGGCGTGGAGGGTGCTGAAGCTTTCTTT.

This clone has a handful of counts. This chain joins TRBV19 and TRBJ2-3; D perhaps matches TRBD2 (7 bases). CDR1 and CDR2 from the germline V gene are LNHDA and SQIVND (reference sequence). This CDR3 contains 13 residues. V lost 8 bases and J lost 8, with 17 bases in between. CDR3 coding DNA: TGTGCCAGTCAAGAGGGGGGGCCCGGTACGCAGTATTTT. Residues: CASQEGGPGTQYF.